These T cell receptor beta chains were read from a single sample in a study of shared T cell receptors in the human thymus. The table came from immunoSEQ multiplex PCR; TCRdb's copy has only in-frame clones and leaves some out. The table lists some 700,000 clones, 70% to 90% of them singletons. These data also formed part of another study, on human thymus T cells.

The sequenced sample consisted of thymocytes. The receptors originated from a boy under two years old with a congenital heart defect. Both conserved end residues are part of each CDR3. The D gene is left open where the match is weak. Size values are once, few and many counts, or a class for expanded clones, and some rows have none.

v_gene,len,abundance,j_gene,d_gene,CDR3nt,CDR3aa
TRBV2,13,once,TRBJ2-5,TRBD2,TGTGCCAGCAAAGAGCGGGAGGGAGAGACCCAGTACTTC,CASKEREGETQYF
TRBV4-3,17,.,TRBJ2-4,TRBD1,TGCGCCAGCAGCCAAGAGTTAGGGGGCGGTTCGCTTAACATTCAGTACTTC,CASSQELGGGSLNIQYF
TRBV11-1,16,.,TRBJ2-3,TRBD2,TGTGCCAGCAGCCCCGCCTGGGCGGGAGTCCCGGATACGCAGTATTTT,CASSPAWAGVPDTQYF
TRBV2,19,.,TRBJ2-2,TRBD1,TGTGCCAGCAGTGCTCACCCCCCGGGACAGGGGGCGGGATGGGGGGAGCTGTTTTTT,CASSAHPPGQGAGWGELFF
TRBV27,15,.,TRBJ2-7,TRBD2,TGTGCCAGCGCCACGGGGGAGCGGGAGGGCCACGAGCAGTACTTC,CASATGEREGHEQYF
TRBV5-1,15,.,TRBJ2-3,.,TGCGCCAGCAGCTTGGAGGGCAGGGGCACAGATACGCAGTATTTT,CASSLEGRGTDTQYF
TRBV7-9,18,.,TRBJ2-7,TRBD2,TGTGCCAGCAGCTTGCTCCCGGGACTAGCGGGACGATTCCACGAGCAGTACTTC,CASSLLPGLAGRFHEQYF
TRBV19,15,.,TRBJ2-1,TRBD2,TGTGCCAGTAGTCGGACTAGCGGTATTTACAATGAGCAGTTCTTC,CASSRTSGIYNEQFF
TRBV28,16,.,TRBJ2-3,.,TGTGCCAGCACCCAAAGGGCAGGGCCCAGCACAGATACGCAGTATTTT,CASTQRAGPSTDTQYF
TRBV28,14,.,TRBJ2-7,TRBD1,TGTGCCAGCAGTCTAACAGGGGGGAAAAAAGAGCAGTACTTC,CASSLTGGKKEQYF
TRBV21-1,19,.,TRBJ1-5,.,TGTGCCAGTATGGATCCGGGACACCGAAAGTCTTATAGCAATCAGCCCCAGCATTTT,CASMDPGHRKSYSNQPQHF
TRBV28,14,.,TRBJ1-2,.,TGTGCCAGCAGCTTAAACAGGCCTCCAGCGAGCTACACCTTC,CASSLNRPPASYTF
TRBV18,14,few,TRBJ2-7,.,TGTGCCAGCTCACCAGACAGAACACAATACGAGCAGTACTTC,CASSPDRTQYEQYF
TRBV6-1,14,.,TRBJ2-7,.,TGTGCCAGCAGTGAGCGGACAGAACCCTACGAGCAGTACTTC,CASSERTEPYEQYF
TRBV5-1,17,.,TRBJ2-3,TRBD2,TGCGCCAGCAGCCCCAAGGCGGGGGGTAGCCGCACAGATACGCAGTATTTT,CASSPKAGGSRTDTQYF
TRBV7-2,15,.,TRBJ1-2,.,TGTGCCAGCAGCTTAGGCCCCGGTAACAACTATGGCTACACCTTC,CASSLGPGNNYGYTF
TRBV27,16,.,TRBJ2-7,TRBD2,TGTGCCAGCAGTCCGACCACGACTAGCGGAGTCTACGAGCAGTACTTC,CASSPTTTSGVYEQYF
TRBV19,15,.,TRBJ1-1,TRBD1,TGTGCCAGTAACGAAACAGGGGGAGCGAACACTGAAGCTTTCTTT,CASNETGGANTEAFF
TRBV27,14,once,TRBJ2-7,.,TGTGCCAGCAGTTCGTGGCTGAACCCCTACGAGCAGTACTTC,CASSSWLNPYEQYF
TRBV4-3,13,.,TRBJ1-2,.,TGCGCCAGCAGCCAAGTCCCAGGGGACGGCTACACCTTC,CASSQVPGDGYTF
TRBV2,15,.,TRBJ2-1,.,TGTGCCAGCAAATTATGGGGGGACCTCTACAATGAGCAGTTCTTC,CASKLWGDLYNEQFF
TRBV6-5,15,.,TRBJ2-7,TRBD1,TGTGCCAGCAGCACCAGGGGGAGTAATGGCTACGAGCAGTACTTC,CASSTRGSNGYEQYF
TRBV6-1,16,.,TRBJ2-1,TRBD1,TGTGCCAGCAGTGAAGAATGGGACAGGTCGTCCAATGAGCAGTTCTTC,CASSEEWDRSSNEQFF
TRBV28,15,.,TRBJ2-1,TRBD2,TGTGCCAGCAGCCCAGAAGGGGAGGGCGATAATGAGCAGTTCTTC,CASSPEGEGDNEQFF
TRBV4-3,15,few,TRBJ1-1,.,TGCGCCAGCAGCCAAGGGAGGTTCATGAACACTGAAGCTTTCTTT,CASSQGRFMNTEAFF
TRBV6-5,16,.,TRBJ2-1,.,TGTGCCAGCAGTTACAAGCTAGAGGCCTCCTACAATGAGCAGTTCTTC,CASSYKLEASYNEQFF
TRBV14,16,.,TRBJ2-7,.,TGTGCCAGCAGCCAAGACCCCCGGGCAGGGAGGTACGAGCAGTACTTC,CASSQDPRAGRYEQYF
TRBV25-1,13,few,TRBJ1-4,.,TGTGCCAGCAAGGACAGTCGGAATGAAAAACTGTTTTTT,CASKDSRNEKLFF
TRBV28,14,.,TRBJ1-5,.,TGTGCCAGCAGTTTAGCTTCTACAGGACAGCCCCAGCATTTT,CASSLASTGQPQHF
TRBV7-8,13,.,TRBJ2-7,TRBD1,TGTGCCAGCAGCTTAGCGGGACAGCCCGAGCAGTACTTC,CASSLAGQPEQYF
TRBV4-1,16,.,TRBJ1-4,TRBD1,TGCGCCAGCAGCCAAGATGCCGGACAGGTTAATGAAAAACTGTTTTTT,CASSQDAGQVNEKLFF
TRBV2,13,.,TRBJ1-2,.,TGTGCCAGCAGTGACAGGAACCTCTATGGCTACACCTTC,CASSDRNLYGYTF
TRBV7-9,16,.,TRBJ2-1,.,TGTGCCAGCAGCCCTGCGATAGTAGGGGCCGCTGTAGGGCAGTTCTTC,CASSPAIVGAAVGQFF
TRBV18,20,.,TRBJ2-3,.,TGTGCCAGCTCACCACCAGTCCCCCCGCGTGGGGCGGAGGAGGGGGATACGCAGTATTTT,CASSPPVPPRGAEEGDTQYF
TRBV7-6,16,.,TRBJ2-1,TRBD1,TGTGCCAGCAGCTTAGCGCCCCCTCCAGGGGGAAATGAGCAGTTCTTC,CASSLAPPPGGNEQFF
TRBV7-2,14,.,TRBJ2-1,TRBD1,TGTGCCAGCAGCTTGAGGGGGCGGCACAATGAGCAGTTCTTC,CASSLRGRHNEQFF
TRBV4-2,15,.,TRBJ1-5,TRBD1,TGTGCCAGCAGCCCCCGGGTTCAGGGGGATCAGCCCCAGCATTTT,CASSPRVQGDQPQHF